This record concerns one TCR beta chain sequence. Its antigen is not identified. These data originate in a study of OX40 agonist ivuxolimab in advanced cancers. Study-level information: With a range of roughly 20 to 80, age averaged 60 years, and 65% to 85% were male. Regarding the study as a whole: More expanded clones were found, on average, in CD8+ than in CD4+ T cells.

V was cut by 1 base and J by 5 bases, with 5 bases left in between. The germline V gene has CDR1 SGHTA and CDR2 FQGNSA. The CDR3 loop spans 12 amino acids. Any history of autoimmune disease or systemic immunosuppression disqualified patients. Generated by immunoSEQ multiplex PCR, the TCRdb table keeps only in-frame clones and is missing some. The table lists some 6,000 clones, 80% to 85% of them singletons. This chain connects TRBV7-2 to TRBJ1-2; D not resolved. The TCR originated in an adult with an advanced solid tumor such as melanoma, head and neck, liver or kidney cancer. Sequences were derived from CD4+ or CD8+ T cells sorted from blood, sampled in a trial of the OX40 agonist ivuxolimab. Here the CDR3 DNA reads TGTGCCAGCAGCTTAGATCAGTATGGCTACACCTTC. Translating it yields CASSLDQYGYTF.